This T cell receptor beta chain is from a study of tumor-infiltrating lymphocytes in oesophageal squamous cell carcinoma. TCRdb processed the PCR reads anew with MiXCR; each CDR3 protein has one entry. This table has roughly 15,000 distinct CDR3 sequences, around 50% appearing once. This clonotype appeared a single time. This CDR3 is built from 14 residues. The V end lost 1 base, the J end lost 10 bases, and 13 bases lay between the germline ends. CDR1 and CDR2 (germline): SGHTA, FQGNSA. This TCR derives from a male donor with esophageal squamous cell carcinoma. Sequencing input: blood. J is TRBJ1-4 and V is TRBV7-2, with D tentatively TRBD1 (6 bases). The CDR3 DNA is TGTGCCAGCAGCTTAGTTGGAGGAGGGGGAAAACTGTTTTTT. As protein: CASSLVGGGGKLFF.